One sample yielded the 25 T cell receptor beta chains listed below, sequenced in a study of cytomegalovirus exposure and HLA in healthy donors. Data came from immunoSEQ multiplex PCR; TCRdb stores just in-frame clones and leaves some out. The sample has 200,000 or so clones; 84% are singletons. The sequenced material came from PBMCs. The receptors stem from a man aged 18 to 29 in good health and CMV-seropositive.

The CDR3 protein is CASSPGTGLDQPQHF. In DNA form, the CDR3 reads TGTGCCAGCAGCCCGGGGACAGGGTTGGATCAGCCCCAGCATTTT. The genes are TRBV4-2 and TRBJ1-5; 9 nucleotides match TRBD1. The V segment lost 4 bases and the J segment 5 bases; nucleotides outside the gene matches: 6. Per germline, CDR1 LGHNA and CDR2 YNFKEQ. CDR3 length equals 15 residues.

This chain uses TRBV7-2 with TRBJ1-2; D call uncertain. Trimming took off 4 bases at V and 4 bases at J, with 16 bases between the two ends. Germline V gene data show CDR1 as SGHTA and CDR2 as FQGNSA. The CDR3 sequence is 15 residues long. The CDR3, as DNA: TGTGCCAGCAGCTCAGGAACGGATCTTTTCTATGGCTACACCTTC. This encodes CASSSGTDLFYGYTF.

This chain joins TRBV28 and TRBJ2-7, with 8 bases identical to TRBD1. This CDR3 comprises 15 residues. V dropped 3 bases and J dropped 2; count of bases not matched to a gene: 6. Germline CDR1 MDHEN, CDR2 SYDVKM. The CDR3 sequence is CASSFGSGGAYEQYF. For the CDR3, the DNA is TGTGCCAGCAGTTTTGGATCAGGGGGCGCCTACGAGCAGTACTTC.

The J gene is TRBJ2-6, the V gene TRBV7-6; 7 bases align to TRBD1. The CDR3 spans 18 residues. V gave up 4 bases and J gave up 2 bases; unmatched junction bases: 11. CDR1 and CDR2 from the germline V gene are SGHVS and FNYEAQ. CDR3 DNA sequence: TGTGCCAGCAGCTCCCTTACAGGGGTCCGGGCTGGGGCCAACGTCCTGACTTTC. Its protein is CASSSLTGVRAGANVLTF.

V gene TRBV5-1 combines with J gene TRBJ2-5, with 8 nucleotides matching TRBD1. CDR3 length equals 15 residues. Losses at the gene ends were 4 bases for V and 1 base for J; bases not matched to a gene: 6. Germline V gives CDR1 SGHRS, CDR2 YFSETQ. The CDR3 DNA follows: TGCGCCAGCAGCGAAGGGGACAGGACCCAAGAGACCCAGTACTTC. Translation: CASSEGDRTQETQYF.

Concerning this clone itself: An end of the junction differs from the germline gene, which may be a read error. The chain links TRBV5-5 to TRBJ1-2, with D possibly matching TRBD1 (5 bases). The germline CDR1 and CDR2 sequences are SGHKS and YYEKEE (reference sequence). The CDR3 totals 12 residues. The CDR3 DNA reads TGTGCCAGCAGCTTGAGCCCGGGACTTTTTAACTTC. It yields the protein CASSLSPGLFNF.

This chain connects TRBV30 to TRBJ2-3, with 9 bases matching TRBD1. The V gene's germline CDR1 is GTSNPN and CDR2 SVGIG (reference sequence). CDR3 length: 15 residues. V gave up 4 bases and J gave up 3 bases; unmatched junction bases: 8. The CDR3 protein is CAWTSGQGVTDTQYF. The CDR3 region has the DNA TGTGCCTGGACTTCGGGACAGGGCGTAACAGATACGCAGTATTTT.

About this clone: The sample has other DNA sequences that encode this CDR3 too. The V call is TRBV13, the J call TRBJ2-5; 10 nucleotides agree with TRBD1. This CDR3 comprises 15 residues. J lost 2 bases, V lost 5 bases, and 5 bases had no gene match. Germline V lookup: CDR1 PRHDT, CDR2 FYEKMQ (reference sequence). CDR3 sequence (DNA): TGTGCCAGCAGCCGAAGGACAGGGGGTCAAGAGACCCAGTACTTC. Translated, it gives CASSRRTGGQETQYF.

The chain links TRBV30 to TRBJ2-2; 11 bases line up with TRBD2. The J segment lost 1 base and the V segment lost 1 base, leaving 2 bases of the junction unmatched. The germline CDR1 and CDR2 sequences are GTSNPN and SVGIG (reference sequence). The CDR3 is made up of 16 amino acids. This CDR3 reads CAWSDSGRGNTGELFF. The CDR3 DNA is TGTGCCTGGAGTGATAGCGGGAGGGGGAACACCGGGGAGCTGTTTTTT.

The chain combines TRBV5-1 with TRBJ2-3; weak D call: TRBD2 (6 bases). CDR1 and CDR2 from the germline V gene are SGHRS and YFSETQ. CDR3 length: 15 amino acids. The V gene lost 2 bases and the J gene lost 4 bases, with 14 bases spanning the gap. CDR3 residues: CASSFDRRAADTQYF. The CDR3, as DNA: TGCGCCAGCAGCTTTGATCGGAGGGCGGCAGATACGCAGTATTTT.

The chain combines TRBV7-2 with TRBJ2-7; 9 nucleotides match TRBD2. The CDR3 totals 16 residues. V trimming: 1 base; J trimming: 4 bases; junction bases outside the gene matches: 8. Germline V gene sequence: CDR1 SGHTA, CDR2 FQGNSA. CDR3: CASSLVAGGPRYEQYF. The DNA for the CDR3 is TGTGCCAGCAGCTTAGTTGCGGGAGGGCCCAGGTACGAGCAGTACTTC.

This chain joins TRBV27 and TRBJ1-1; D call uncertain. The CDR3 spans 14 residues. V was pared by 2 bases and J by 4 bases, with 11 bases between. Germline V lookup: CDR1 MNHEY, CDR2 SMNVEV (reference sequence). The CDR3 loop reads CASSLVGGPTEAFF. CDR3 nucleotides: TGTGCCAGCAGTTTAGTTGGCGGCCCCACTGAAGCTTTCTTT.

The rearrangement joins TRBV30 to TRBJ2-3; D unresolved. V lost 2 bases and J lost 0, with 9 bases in between. Germline assignment: CDR1 GTSNPN and CDR2 SVGIG (reference sequence). There are 14 residues in the CDR3. CDR3 sequence reads: CAWSISSSTDTQYF. In nucleotides, the CDR3 is TGTGCCTGGAGTATTAGCTCTAGCACAGATACGCAGTATTTT.

The sample holds many counts of this clone. V and J are TRBV4-3 and TRBJ1-4; D gene unclear. Germline CDR1 and CDR2: LGHNA and YSLEER. There are 12 residues in the CDR3. V dropped 3 bases and J dropped 7 bases, with 6 bases sitting between them. The CDR3 sequence is CASSHVGEKLFF. The CDR3 DNA reads as TGCGCCAGCAGCCACGTCGGTGAAAAACTGTTTTTT.

The chain couples TRBV10-3 to TRBJ2-2; TRBD2 aligns across 13 bases. Trimming took 10 bases from V and 6 from J; bases not matched to a gene: 11. The CDR3 extends over 16 amino acids. The germline CDR1 and CDR2 sequences are ENHRY and SYGVKD. The chain's CDR3 is CATQGTSGAGAGELFF. CDR3 nucleotides: TGTGCCACCCAGGGGACTAGCGGGGCGGGTGCCGGGGAGCTGTTTTTT.

The rearrangement joins TRBV9 to TRBJ2-7; 8 bases line up with TRBD2. The CDR3 has 15 amino acids. Germline V gives CDR1 SGDLS, CDR2 YYNGEE. V shed 4 bases and J 4 bases; nucleotides not matched to a gene: 10. The CDR3 here is CASSPGGGLSYEQYF. CDR3 coding DNA: TGTGCCAGCAGCCCGGGGGGGGGACTTTCGTACGAGCAGTACTTC.

The chain employs TRBV6-6 and TRBJ1-5; TRBD1 matches at 8 bases. The junction had 0 bases not matched to a gene; V was cut back by 6 bases and J by 2 bases. The germline CDR1 and CDR2 sequences are MNHNY and SVGAGI (reference sequence). The CDR3 sequence is 13 residues long. In DNA form, the CDR3 reads TGTGCCAGCAGGGGACAGGGCAATCAGCCCCAGCATTTT. Translated: CASRGQGNQPQHF.

This clone was recorded many times. This CDR3 is missing its conserved last phenylalanine or tryptophan, likely due to a read error. No DNA is shown, since the ends of the CDR3 on it are uncertain; the CDR3 is the one TCRdb lists. V is TRBV10-1 and J is TRBJ2-7; TRBD1 is taken as the D call from the table, unchecked against the DNA. Germline-derived CDR1 and CDR2 are WNHNN and SYGVQD (reference sequence). Including both end residues, the CDR3 is 13 amino acids long. CDR3 in amino acids: CANRPRGTALTYD.

This rearrangement joins TRBV19 to TRBJ1-5; D is possibly TRBD1 (5 bases). Germline CDR1 and CDR2: LNHDA and SQIVND (reference sequence). V was clipped by 3 bases and J by 2 bases, with 11 bases between them. The CDR3 covers 15 residues. CDR3 region: CASSMYGAGNQPQHF. Here the CDR3 DNA reads TGTGCCAGTAGTATGTATGGGGCCGGCAATCAGCCCCAGCATTTT.

The chain carries TRBV9 and TRBJ2-5; 10 nucleotides line up with TRBD2. The CDR3 has 14 amino acids. Germline-derived CDR1 and CDR2 are SGDLS and YYNGEE. The DNA of the CDR3 is TGTGCTTCGGGGGTAGCGGGAGGTTCCGAGACCCAGTACTTC. Amino acids: CASGVAGGSETQYF.

The V and J genes are TRBV5-1 and TRBJ2-4; 7 bases map to TRBD1. V was clipped by 0 bases and J by 5 bases; unmatched bases: 2. This CDR3 has 14 amino acids. Germline assignment: CDR1 SGHRS and CDR2 YFSETQ. CDR3 sequence reads: CASSLGQGQNIQYF. In DNA, the CDR3 is TGCGCCAGCAGCTTGGGACAGGGCCAAAACATTCAGTACTTC.

This sequence joins TRBV27 and TRBJ2-7; weak D call: TRBD1 (6 bases). This CDR3 is 13 amino acids long. Trimming removed 6 bases from V and 1 base from J, with 10 bases in between. In germline, CDR1 is MNHEY, CDR2 SMNVEV (reference sequence). CDR3 in DNA: TGTGCCAGCAGCTGGGGACAATCCTACGAGCAGTACTTC. This sequence encodes CASSWGQSYEQYF.

V is TRBV4-3 and J is TRBJ1-1; D gene unclear. V was trimmed by 4 bases and J by 8 bases, leaving 11 bases between them. Germline-derived CDR1 and CDR2 are LGHNA and YSLEER. CDR3 length: 12 amino acids. The CDR3 spells CASSPPVGEAFF. CDR3 coding DNA: TGCGCCAGCAGCCCACCCGTCGGGGAAGCTTTCTTT.

The gene calls are TRBV4-3 and TRBJ1-4, with 7 nucleotides matching TRBD1. Per germline, CDR1 LGHNA and CDR2 YSLEER. The trim removed 3 bases at V and 4 bases at J, leaving 5 bases unmatched. This CDR3 contains 15 residues. The CDR3 region has the DNA TGCGCCAGCAGCCAGGGGGACAGATATAATGAAAAACTGTTTTTT. Translated, it gives CASSQGDRYNEKLFF.

This clone has a handful of counts. V usage is TRBV15 and J usage is TRBJ2-5; weak D call: TRBD2 (6 bases). The CDR3 runs to 13 residues. The germline V and J ends were trimmed by 6 bases and 1 base, with 9 bases remaining between them. The V gene's germline CDR1 is LNHNV and CDR2 YYDKDF (reference sequence). The CDR3 is CATRGRTQETQYF. DNA of the CDR3: TGTGCCACCAGGGGGAGGACCCAAGAGACCCAGTACTTC.